This T cell receptor (beta chain) was sequenced in a study of regulatory T cells in long-lasting Graves disease. Study results and limitations: Patients with persistent disease showed a bias toward TRBV28, TRBJ1-2 and TRBJ2-5.

This clonotype was seen more than once but under ten times. Its cognate antigen is unknown. Time point: persistent/refractory GD, antithyroid drugs over 5 years with positive TRAb. RNA isolated from PBMCs was used to make the TCR library. The germline V gene has CDR1 SGHKS and CDR2 YYEKEE (reference sequence). V shed 4 bases and J shed 3 bases, with 13 bases lying between them. The CDR3 is 14 amino acids. For TCR beta, libraries came from iRepertoire HTBI primers and Arm-PCR of CDR3 regions. TCRdb reanalysed the multiplex PCR reads using MiXCR and keeps one entry per CDR3 protein. The sample records around 460,000 distinct CDR3 sequences, under 25% being singletons.

The specimen was peripheral blood mononuclear cells (PBMCs), collected when the disease was refractory, from a patient treated with antithyroid drugs. The TCR originated in a female donor with Graves disease. V gene TRBV5-5 combines with J gene TRBJ1-1; D gene uncertain. CDR3 DNA sequence: TGTGCCAGCAGCATGGACGGACCTTACACTGAAGCTTTCTTT. It is translated as CASSMDGPYTEAFF.